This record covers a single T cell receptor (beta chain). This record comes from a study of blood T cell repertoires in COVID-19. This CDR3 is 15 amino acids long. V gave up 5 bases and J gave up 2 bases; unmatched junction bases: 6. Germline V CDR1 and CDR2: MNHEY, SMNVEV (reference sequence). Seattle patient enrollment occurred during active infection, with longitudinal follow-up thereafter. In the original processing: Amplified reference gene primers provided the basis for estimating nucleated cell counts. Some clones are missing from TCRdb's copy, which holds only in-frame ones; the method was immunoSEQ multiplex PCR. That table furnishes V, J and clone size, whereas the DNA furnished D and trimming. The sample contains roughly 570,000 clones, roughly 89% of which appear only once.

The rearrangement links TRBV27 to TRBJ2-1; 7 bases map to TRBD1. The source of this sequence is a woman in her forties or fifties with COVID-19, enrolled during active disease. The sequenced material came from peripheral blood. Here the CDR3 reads CASSNRQGPYNEQFF. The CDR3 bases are TGTGCCAGCAGTAACCGACAGGGACCCTACAATGAGCAGTTCTTC.